This TCR beta chain is drawn from a study of a mutant IDH1 vaccine in newly diagnosed glioma. General study points: Vaccination induced immune responses in around 94% of patients. It seemed that pseudoprogression was not linked to changes in the top peripheral T cell clonotypes.

There are a few counts of this clone. Its specificity is not known. Time point given: week 35, safety follow-up. What each vaccine dose contained was 300 ug of mutant IDH1 20-mer peptide, accompanied by topical imiquimod. This table comes from immunoSEQ multiplex PCR, and its TCRdb copy is limited to in-frame clones, with some not included. The table shows around 30,000 clones, with just under 80% occurring only once. Germline-derived CDR1 and CDR2 are LNHDA and SQIVND (reference sequence). This CDR3 spans 14 amino acids. V dropped 6 bases and J dropped 0 bases, with 11 bases sitting between them. The rearrangement uses TRBV19 and TRBJ1-1; D gene ambiguous. The source is a man in his forties or fifties with glioma. Some clones in this sample may be carry-over from other donors' samples. The sample in question was PBMCs, obtained from a glioma patient whose treatment included an IDH1 peptide vaccine. The chain's CDR3 is CASRTWRMNTEAFF. The CDR3 DNA reads TGTGCCAGTAGGACTTGGCGGATGAACACTGAAGCTTTCTTT.